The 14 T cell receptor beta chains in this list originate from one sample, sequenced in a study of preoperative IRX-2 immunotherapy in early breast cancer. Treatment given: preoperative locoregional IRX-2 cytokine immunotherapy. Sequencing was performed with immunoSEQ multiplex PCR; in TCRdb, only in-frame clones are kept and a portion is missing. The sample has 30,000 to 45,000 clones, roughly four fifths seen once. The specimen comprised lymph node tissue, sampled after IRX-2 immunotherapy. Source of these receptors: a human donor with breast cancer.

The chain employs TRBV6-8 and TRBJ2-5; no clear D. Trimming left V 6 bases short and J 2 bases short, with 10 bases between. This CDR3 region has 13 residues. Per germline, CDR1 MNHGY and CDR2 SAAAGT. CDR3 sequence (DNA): TGTGCCAGCAGACGGGTGGTTCAAGAGACCCAGTACTTC. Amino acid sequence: CASRRVVQETQYF.

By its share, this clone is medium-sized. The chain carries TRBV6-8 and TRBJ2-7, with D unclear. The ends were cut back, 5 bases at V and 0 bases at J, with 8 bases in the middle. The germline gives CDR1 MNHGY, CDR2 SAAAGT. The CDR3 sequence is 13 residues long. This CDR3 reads CASSDDLSYEQYF. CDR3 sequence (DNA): TGTGCCAGCAGTGACGACCTCTCCTACGAGCAGTACTTC.

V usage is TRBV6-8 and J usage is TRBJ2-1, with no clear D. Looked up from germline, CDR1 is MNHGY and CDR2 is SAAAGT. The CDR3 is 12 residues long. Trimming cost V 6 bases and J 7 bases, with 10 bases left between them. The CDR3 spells CASSPDQNEQFF. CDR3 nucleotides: TGTGCCAGCAGCCCCGACCAAAATGAGCAGTTCTTC.

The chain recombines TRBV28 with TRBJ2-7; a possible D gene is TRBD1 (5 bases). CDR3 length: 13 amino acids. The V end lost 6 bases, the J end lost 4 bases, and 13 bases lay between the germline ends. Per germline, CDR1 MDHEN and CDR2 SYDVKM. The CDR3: CASSYQGLYEQYF. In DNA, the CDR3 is TGTGCCAGCAGCTACCAGGGTTTATACGAGCAGTACTTC.

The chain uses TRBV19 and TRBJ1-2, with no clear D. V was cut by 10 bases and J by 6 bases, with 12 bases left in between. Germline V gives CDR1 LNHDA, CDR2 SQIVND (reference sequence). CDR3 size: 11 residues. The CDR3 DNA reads TGTGCCACCGAAGGAATTAATGGCTACACCTTC. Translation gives CATEGINGYTF.

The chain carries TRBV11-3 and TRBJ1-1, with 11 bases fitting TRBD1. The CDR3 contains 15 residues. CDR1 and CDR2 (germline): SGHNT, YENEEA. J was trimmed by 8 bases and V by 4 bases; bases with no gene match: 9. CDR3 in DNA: TGTGCCAGCAGCTCCGGGACAGGGGGGATCTGGGAAGCTTTCTTT. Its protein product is CASSSGTGGIWEAFF.

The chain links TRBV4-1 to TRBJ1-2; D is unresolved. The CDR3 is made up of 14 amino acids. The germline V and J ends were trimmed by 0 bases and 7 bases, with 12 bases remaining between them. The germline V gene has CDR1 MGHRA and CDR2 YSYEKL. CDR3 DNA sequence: TGCGCCAGCAGCCAAGAGAGGTGGGGTGCTGGCTACACCTTC. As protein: CASSQERWGAGYTF.

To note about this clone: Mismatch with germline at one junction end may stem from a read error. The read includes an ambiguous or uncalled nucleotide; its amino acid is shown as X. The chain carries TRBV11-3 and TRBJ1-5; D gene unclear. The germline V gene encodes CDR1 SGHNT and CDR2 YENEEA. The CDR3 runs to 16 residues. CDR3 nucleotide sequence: TGTGCCAGCAGCTTAGGGGGAGGTAATAGCAATCAGCCYCAGCATTTT. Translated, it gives CASSLGGGNSNQXQHF. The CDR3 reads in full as CASSLGGGNSNQPQHF. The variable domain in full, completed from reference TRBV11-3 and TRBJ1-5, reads EAGVVQSPRYKIIEKKQPVAFWCNPISGHNTLYWYLQNLGQGPELLIRYENEEAVDDSQLPKDRFSAERLKGVDSTLKIQPAELGDSAVYLCASSLGGGNSNQPQHFGDGTRLSIL.

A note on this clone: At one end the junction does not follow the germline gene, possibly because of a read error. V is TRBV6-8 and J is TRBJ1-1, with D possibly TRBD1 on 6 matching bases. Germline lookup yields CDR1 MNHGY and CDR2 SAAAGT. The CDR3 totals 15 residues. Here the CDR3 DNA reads TGTGCCATCAGTCCCGGTAGAGGGGGGCTAACTGAAGCTTTCTTT. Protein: CAISPGRGGLTEAFF.

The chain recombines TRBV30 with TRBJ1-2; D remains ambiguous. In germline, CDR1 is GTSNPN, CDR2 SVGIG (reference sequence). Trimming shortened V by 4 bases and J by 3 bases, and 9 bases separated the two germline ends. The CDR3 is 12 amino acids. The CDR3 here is CAWIPYYYGYTF. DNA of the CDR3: TGTGCCTGGATTCCGTATTACTATGGCTACACCTTC.

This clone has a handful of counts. The CDR3 nucleotides are TGCGCCAGCAGTCTAGCGGGGACCAACACCGGGGAGCTGTTTTTT. It encodes CASSLAGTNTGELFF. This rearrangement joins TRBV5-1 to TRBJ2-2, with 9 bases matching TRBD2. The CDR3 is made up of 15 amino acids. From germline, CDR1 is SGHRS and CDR2 YFSETQ. After removal of 5 bases from V and 2 bases from J, the junction contained 4 bases not matched to a gene.

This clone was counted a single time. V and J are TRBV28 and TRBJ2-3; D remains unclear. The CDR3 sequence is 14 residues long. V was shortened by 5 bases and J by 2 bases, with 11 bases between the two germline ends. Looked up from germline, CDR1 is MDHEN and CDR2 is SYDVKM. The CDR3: CASSPGPATDTQYF. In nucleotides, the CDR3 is TGTGCCAGCAGTCCTGGGCCAGCCACAGATACGCAGTATTTT.

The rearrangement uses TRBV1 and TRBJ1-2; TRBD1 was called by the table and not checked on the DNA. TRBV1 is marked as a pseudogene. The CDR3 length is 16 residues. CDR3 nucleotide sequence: TGCGCCAGCAGCCAAGGGGTCCCAGTACAGGTCTATGGCTACACCTTC. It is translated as CASSQGVPVQVYGYTF.

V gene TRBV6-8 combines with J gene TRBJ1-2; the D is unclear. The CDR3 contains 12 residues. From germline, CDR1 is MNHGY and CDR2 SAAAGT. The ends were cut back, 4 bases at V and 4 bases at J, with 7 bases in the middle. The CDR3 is CASSSTTYGYTF. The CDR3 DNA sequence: TGTGCCAGCAGTTCGACAACCTATGGCTACACCTTC.